The clone carrying this T cell receptor (beta chain) was detected a few times. The data derive from a study of patients and donors after allogeneic stem cell transplantation. One entry per CDR3 protein results from TCRdb running MiXCR on the RT-PCR reads. This sample yields roughly 960,000 distinct CDR3 sequences, of which roughly 18% are seen a single time; 5.5% to 6.5% belongs to the top ten. Germline V lookup: CDR1 SGHTA, CDR2 FQGTGA. Unmatched junction bases numbered 13, after V lost 5 bases and J lost 1 base. The CDR3 is 20 amino acids. The chain uses TRBV7-3 and TRBJ2-3; 15 nucleotides match TRBD2. The TCR sequence derives from a human donor who was either an allogeneic HSCT recipient or a stem cell or donor lymphocyte infusion donor (not recorded which). It is not recorded whose cells these are; they may come from a transplant donor. Sequenced: blood, either unsorted or a sorted T cell fraction (not recorded which). The CDR3 here is CASSSGLAGGKLRGTDTQYF. The DNA of the CDR3 is TGTGCCAGCAGCAGTGGACTAGCGGGAGGGAAGTTGAGGGGCACAGATACGCAGTATTTT.